Given below is one T cell receptor beta chain in context. Authors' analysis steps: The assay estimated nucleated cells by amplifying reference gene primers. Clones were sequenced by immunoSEQ multiplex PCR, and TCRdb holds only the in-frame ones, with some missing. D and trimming come from the DNA, and the V and J calls and clone size come from that table. The table records 200,000 or so clones, just under 85% of them present only once. The data originate from a study of blood T cell repertoires in COVID-19. For the study at large: The samples span acute and convalescent COVID-19 from the United States, Italy and Spain. In each case, the material was cDNA or gDNA derived from T cells, B-cell-depleted T cells, or PBMCs.

Germline-derived CDR1 and CDR2 are MNHEY and SVGAGI. The CDR3 loop spans 15 amino acids. V was pared by 6 bases and J by 1 base, with 7 bases of the junction left unmatched. This chain uses TRBV6-5 with TRBJ1-1; 8 bases match TRBD1. The sequencing sample was made of peripheral blood. This receptor was obtained from a human donor with acute or convalescent COVID-19. The donor label of this sample is uncertain. The CDR3 coding sequence is TGTGCCAGCAGGGAGACAGGGGTGGCGAACACTGAAGCTTTCTTT. Translation: CASRETGVANTEAFF.